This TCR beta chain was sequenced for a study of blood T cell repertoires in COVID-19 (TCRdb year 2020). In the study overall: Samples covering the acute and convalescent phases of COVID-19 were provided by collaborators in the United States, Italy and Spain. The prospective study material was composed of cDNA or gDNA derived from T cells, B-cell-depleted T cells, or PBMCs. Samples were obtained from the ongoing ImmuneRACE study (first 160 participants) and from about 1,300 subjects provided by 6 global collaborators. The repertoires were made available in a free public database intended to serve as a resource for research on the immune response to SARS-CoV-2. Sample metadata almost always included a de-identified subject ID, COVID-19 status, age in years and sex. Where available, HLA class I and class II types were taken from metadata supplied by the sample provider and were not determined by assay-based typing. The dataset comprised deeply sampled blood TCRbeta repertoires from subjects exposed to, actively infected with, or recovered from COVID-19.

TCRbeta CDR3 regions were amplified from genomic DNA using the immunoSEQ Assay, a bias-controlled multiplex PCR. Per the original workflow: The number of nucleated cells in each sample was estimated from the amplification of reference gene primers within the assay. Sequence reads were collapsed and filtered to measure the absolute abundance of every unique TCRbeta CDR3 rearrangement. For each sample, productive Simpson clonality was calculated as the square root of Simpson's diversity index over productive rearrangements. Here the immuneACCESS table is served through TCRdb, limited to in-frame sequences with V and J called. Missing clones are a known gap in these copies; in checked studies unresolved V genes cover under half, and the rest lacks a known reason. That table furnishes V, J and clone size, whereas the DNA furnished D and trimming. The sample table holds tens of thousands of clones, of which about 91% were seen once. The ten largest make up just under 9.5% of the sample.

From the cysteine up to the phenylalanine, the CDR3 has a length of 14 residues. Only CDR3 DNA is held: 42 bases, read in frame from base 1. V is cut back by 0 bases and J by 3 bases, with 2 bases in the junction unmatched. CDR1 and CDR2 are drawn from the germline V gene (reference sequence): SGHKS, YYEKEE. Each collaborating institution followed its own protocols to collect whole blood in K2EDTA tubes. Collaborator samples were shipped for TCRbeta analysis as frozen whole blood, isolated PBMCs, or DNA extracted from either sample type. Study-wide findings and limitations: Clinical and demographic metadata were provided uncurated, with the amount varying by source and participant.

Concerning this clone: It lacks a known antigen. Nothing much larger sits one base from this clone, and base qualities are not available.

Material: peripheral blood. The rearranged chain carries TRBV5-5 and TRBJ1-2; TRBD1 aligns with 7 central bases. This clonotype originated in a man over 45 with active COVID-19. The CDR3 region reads CASSLVQGDYGYTF. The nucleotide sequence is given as TGTGCCAGCAGCTTGGTGCAGGGGGACTATGGCTACACCTTC.